This TCR beta chain was recorded in a study of blood T cell repertoires in COVID-19. Study at large: COVID-19 samples collected from the United States, Italy and Spain covered acute and convalescent phases. T cells, B-cell-depleted T cells, or PBMCs supplied cDNA or gDNA.

Original analysis: The authors estimated nucleated cell counts from reference gene primer amplification. Assay: immunoSEQ multiplex PCR; the TCRdb copy retains only in-frame clones and omits some. V and J calls and clone size come straight from that table; D and trimming were deduced from the DNA. The table records about 170,000 clones, approximately 83% of them present only once. CDR1 and CDR2 from the germline V gene are SEHNR and FQNEAQ (reference sequence). The CDR3 loop spans 15 amino acids. The trim removed 2 bases at V and 2 bases at J, leaving 1 base unmatched. The sequence derives from a woman between 55 and 75 years old with acute or convalescent COVID-19. The J gene is TRBJ2-1, the V gene TRBV7-9; 9 nucleotides match TRBD2. The specimen was peripheral blood. The CDR3 sequence: CASSLSGGPYNEQFF. CDR3 nucleotides: TGTGCCAGCAGCTTAAGCGGGGGGCCCTACAATGAGCAGTTCTTC.